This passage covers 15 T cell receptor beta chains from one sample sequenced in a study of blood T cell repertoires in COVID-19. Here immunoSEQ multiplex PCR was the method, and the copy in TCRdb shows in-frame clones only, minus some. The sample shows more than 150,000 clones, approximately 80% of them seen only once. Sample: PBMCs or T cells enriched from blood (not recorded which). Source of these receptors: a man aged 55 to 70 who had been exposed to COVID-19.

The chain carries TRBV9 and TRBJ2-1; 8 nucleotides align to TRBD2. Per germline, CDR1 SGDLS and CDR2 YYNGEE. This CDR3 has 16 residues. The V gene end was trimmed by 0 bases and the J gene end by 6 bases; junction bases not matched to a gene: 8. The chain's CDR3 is CASSVVPGGPLNEQFF. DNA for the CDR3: TGTGCCAGCAGCGTAGTACCGGGAGGGCCCCTCAATGAGCAGTTCTTC.

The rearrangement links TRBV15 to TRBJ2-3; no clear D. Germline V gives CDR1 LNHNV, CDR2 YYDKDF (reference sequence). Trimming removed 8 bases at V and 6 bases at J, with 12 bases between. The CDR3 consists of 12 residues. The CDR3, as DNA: TGTGCCACCCGGCAGGTTGGCGATACGCAGTATTTT. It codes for CATRQVGDTQYF.

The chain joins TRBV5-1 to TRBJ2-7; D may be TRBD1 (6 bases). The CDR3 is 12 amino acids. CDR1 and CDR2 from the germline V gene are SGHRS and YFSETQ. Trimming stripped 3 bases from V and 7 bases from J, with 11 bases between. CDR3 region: CASSSQGREQYF. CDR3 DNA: TGCGCCAGCAGCTCACAGGGAAGGGAGCAGTACTTC.

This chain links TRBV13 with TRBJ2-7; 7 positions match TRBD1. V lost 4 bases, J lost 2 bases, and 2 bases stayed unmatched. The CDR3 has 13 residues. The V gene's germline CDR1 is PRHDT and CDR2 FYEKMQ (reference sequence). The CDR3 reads CASSSQGTYEQYF. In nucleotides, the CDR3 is TGTGCCAGCAGCTCACAGGGGACCTACGAGCAGTACTTC.

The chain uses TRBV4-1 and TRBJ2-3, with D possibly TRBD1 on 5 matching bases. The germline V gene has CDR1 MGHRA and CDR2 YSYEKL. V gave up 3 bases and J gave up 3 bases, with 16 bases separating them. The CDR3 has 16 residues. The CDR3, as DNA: TGCGCCAGCAGCCAGGACAAGGGAAAGGGGACAGATACGCAGTATTTT. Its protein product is CASSQDKGKGTDTQYF.

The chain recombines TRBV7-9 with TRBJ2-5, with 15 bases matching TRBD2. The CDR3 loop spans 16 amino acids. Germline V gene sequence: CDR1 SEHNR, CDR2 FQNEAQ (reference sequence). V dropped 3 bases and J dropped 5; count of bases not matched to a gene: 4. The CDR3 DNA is TGTGCCAGCAGCTTCGGACTAGCGGGAGGGCTGGAGACCCAGTACTTC. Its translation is CASSFGLAGGLETQYF.

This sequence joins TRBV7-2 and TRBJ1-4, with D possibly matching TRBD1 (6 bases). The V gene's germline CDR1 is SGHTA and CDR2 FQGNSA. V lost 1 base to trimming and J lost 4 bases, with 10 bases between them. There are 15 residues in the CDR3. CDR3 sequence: CASSLDRASNEKLFF. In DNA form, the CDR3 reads TGTGCCAGCAGCTTAGACAGGGCGAGTAATGAAAAACTGTTTTTT.

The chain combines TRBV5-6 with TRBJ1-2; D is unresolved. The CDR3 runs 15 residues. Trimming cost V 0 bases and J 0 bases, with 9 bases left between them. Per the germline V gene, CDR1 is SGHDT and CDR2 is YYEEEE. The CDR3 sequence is CASSLAQSSNYGYTF. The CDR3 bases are TGTGCCAGCAGCTTGGCGCAGTCATCTAACTATGGCTACACCTTC.

The CDR3 sequence: CASSLAGPSYNEQFF. In DNA, the CDR3 is TGTGCCAGCAGCTTGGCGGGACCCTCCTACAATGAGCAGTTCTTC. This chain connects TRBV11-2 to TRBJ2-1; D perhaps matches TRBD2 (6 bases). Looked up from germline, CDR1 is SGHAT and CDR2 is FQNNGV. CDR3 length: 15 residues. The germline V and J ends were trimmed by 3 bases and 0 bases, with 9 bases remaining between them.

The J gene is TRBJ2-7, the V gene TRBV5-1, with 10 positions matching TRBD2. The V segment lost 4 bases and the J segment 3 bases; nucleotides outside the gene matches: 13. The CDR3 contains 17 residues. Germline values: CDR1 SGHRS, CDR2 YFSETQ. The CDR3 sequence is CASSPYAGLAEIYEQYF. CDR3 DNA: TGCGCCAGCAGCCCTTATGCCGGACTAGCGGAGATCTACGAGCAGTACTTC.

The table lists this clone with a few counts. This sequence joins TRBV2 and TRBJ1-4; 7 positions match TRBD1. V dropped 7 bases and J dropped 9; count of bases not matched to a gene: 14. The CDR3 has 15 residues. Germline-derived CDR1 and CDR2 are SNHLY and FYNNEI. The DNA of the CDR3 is TGTGCCAGCACTCTCCGGGCGGCAGGGGGGCAAAAACTGTTTTTT. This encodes CASTLRAAGGQKLFF. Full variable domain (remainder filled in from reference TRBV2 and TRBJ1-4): EPEVTQTPSHQVTQMGQEVILRCVPISNHLYFYWYRQILGQKVEFLVSFYNNEISEKSEIFDDQFSVERPDGSNFTLKIRSTKLEDSAMYFCASTLRAAGGQKLFFGSGTQLSVL.

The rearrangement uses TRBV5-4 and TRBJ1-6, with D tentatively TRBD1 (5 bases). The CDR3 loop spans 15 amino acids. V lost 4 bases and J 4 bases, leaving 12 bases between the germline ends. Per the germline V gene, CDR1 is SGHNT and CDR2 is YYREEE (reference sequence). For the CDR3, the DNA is TGTGCCAGCAGCATTGCCCAGGGATATAATTCACCCCTCCACTTT. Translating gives CASSIAQGYNSPLHF.

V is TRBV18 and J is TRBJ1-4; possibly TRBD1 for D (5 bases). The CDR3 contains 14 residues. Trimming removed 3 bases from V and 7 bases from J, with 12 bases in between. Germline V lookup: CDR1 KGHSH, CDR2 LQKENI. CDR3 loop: CASSPQGSREKLFF. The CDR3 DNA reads TGTGCCAGCTCACCCCAGGGTTCGCGTGAAAAACTGTTTTTT.

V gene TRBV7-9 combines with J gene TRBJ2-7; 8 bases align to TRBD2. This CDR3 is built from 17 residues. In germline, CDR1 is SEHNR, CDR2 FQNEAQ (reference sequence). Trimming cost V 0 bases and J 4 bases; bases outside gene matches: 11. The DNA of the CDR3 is TGTGCCAGCAGCTTAGCGCTAAGGGCCCCGGGGGGGTACGAGCAGTACTTC. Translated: CASSLALRAPGGYEQYF. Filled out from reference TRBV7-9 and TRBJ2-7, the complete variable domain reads DTGVSQNPRHKITKRGQNVTFRCDPISEHNRLYWYRQTLGQGPEFLTYFQNEAQLEKSRLLSDRFSAERPKGSFSTLEIQRTEQGDSAMYLCASSLALRAPGGYEQYFGPGTRLTVT.

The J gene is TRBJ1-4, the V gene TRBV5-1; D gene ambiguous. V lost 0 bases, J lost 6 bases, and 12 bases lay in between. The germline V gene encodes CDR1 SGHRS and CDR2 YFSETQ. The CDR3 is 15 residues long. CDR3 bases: TGCGCCAGCAGCTTGGTGGGCCGGCCGGATGAAAAACTGTTTTTT. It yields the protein CASSLVGRPDEKLFF. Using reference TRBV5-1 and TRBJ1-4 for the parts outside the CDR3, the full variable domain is KAGVTQTPRYLIKTRGQQVTLSCSPISGHRSVSWYQQTPGQGLQFLFEYFSETQRNKGNFPGRFSGRQFSNSRSEMNVSTLELGDSALYLCASSLVGRPDEKLFFGSGTQLSVL.